This TCR beta chain originates from a study of cytomegalovirus exposure and HLA in healthy donors. Study-wide findings and caveats: A prior analysis recorded that most TCR beta V segments were productive about 87% or about 30% of the time. When presence/absence was analysed, sequencing depth was taken to be roughly uniform across donors.

In the PCR, 60 Vbeta and 13 Jbeta primers were used. This table comes from immunoSEQ multiplex PCR, and its TCRdb copy is limited to in-frame clones, with some not included. Among around 90,000 clones listed, about 82% were seen once. On this clone itself: Its antigen is currently unknown.

The study sampled nominally healthy donors, though unrecorded immune exposures were likely. The V and J ends lost 7 bases and 0 bases, in that order; junction bases with no gene match: 7. In germline, CDR1 is ENHRY, CDR2 SYGVKD. The CDR3 totals 15 residues. The rearrangement uses TRBV10-3 and TRBJ2-7; the match to TRBD1 covers 9 bases. The TCR sequence derives from a man aged 25 to 40 in good health and CMV-seronegative. What was sequenced was PBMCs. The CDR3 DNA sequence: TGTGCCATCAATGAAGGGACAGGGCCCTCCTACGAGCAGTACTTC. It codes for CAINEGTGPSYEQYF.